This T cell receptor beta chain was recovered during a study of cytomegalovirus exposure and HLA in healthy donors. The wider study: The study placed 70% to 90% of its roughly 430 genotyped donors in the Caucasian-associated ancestry cluster.

Germline V lookup: CDR1 LGHNT, CDR2 FRNRAP. The CDR3 spans 12 residues. Trimming stripped 1 base from V and 6 bases from J, with 6 bases between. The PCR ran on 60 Vbeta and 13 Jbeta primers. Produced via immunoSEQ multiplex PCR; TCRdb's table is partial and in-frame only. Of 150,000 to 200,000 clones in the sample, around 75% were seen once. The genes are TRBV12-5 and TRBJ2-5, with D unresolved. Material: PBMCs. The receptor was derived from a woman aged 45 to 65 in good health and CMV-seronegative. CDR3 DNA sequence: TGTGCTAGTGGTTTGGAGACAAAGACCCAGTACTTC. Translating gives CASGLETKTQYF.